The T cell receptor beta chain described here comes from a study of PD-1 blockade in mismatch repair-deficient tumors. Study-wide context: Enrolled about 2012-2016, patients had progressing, pretreated mismatch repair-deficient cancers of 12 to 13 types.

Regarding the study as a whole: Tumor-resident clones, often absent from pretreatment blood, expanded after pembrolizumab and then contracted.

TCR sequencing covered a few patients who responded to pembrolizumab. Remarks on this clone: The antigen is undetermined.

Repertoires were generated with immunoSEQ multiplex PCR, while TCRdb's copy carries only in-frame clones and drops some. Of some 130,000 clones in the sample, roughly 90% were seen once. The CDR3 consists of 16 residues. Deletions cut 0 bases from V and 3 bases from J, with 13 bases between. Looked up from germline, CDR1 is SGHNT and CDR2 is YYREEE (reference sequence). The V gene is TRBV5-4, the J gene TRBJ2-1; maybe TRBD1 (6 bases). The source is an adult with mismatch repair-deficient cancer. The source material was peripheral blood, sampled approximately 72 weeks after starting pembrolizumab. CDR3 in amino acids: CASSLEGTPNYNEQFF. CDR3 bases: TGTGCCAGCAGCTTGGAAGGGACACCAAACTACAATGAGCAGTTCTTC.